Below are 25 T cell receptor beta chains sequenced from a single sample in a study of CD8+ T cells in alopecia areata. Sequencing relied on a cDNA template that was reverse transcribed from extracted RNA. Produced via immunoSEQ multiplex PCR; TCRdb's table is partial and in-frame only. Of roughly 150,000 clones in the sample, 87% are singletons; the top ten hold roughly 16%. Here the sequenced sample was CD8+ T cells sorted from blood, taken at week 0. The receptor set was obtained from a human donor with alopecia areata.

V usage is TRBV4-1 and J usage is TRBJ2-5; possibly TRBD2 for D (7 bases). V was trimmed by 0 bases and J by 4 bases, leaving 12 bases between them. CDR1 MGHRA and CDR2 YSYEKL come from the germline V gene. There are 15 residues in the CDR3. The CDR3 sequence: CASSQDRGGSETQYF. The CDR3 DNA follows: TGCGCCAGCAGCCAAGATAGGGGGGGCTCAGAGACCCAGTACTTC.

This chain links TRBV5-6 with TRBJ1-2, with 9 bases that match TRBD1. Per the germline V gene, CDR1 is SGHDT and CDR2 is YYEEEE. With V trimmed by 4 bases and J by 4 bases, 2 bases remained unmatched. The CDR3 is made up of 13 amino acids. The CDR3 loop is CASSQGQGYGYTF. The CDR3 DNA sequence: TGTGCCAGCAGCCAGGGACAGGGCTATGGCTACACCTTC.

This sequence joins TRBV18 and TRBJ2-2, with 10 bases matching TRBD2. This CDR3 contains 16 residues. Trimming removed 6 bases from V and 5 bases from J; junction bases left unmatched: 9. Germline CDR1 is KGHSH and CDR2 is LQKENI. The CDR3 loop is CASSLTGLAETGELFF. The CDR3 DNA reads TGTGCCAGCTCCCTCACCGGACTAGCGGAAACCGGGGAGCTGTTTTTT.

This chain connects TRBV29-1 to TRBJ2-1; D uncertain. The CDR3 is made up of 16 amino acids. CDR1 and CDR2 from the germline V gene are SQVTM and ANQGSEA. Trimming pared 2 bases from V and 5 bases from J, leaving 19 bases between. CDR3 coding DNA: TGCAGCGTTGAATCGGACGGCCGTCGGACCCACAATGAGCAGTTCTTC. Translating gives CSVESDGRRTHNEQFF.

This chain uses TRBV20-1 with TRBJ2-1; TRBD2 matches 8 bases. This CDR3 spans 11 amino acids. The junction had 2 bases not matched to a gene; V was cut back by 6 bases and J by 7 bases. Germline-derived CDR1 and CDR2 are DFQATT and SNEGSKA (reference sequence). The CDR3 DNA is TGCAGTGCAAAGCGGGGGAATGAGCAGTTCTTC. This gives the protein CSAKRGNEQFF.

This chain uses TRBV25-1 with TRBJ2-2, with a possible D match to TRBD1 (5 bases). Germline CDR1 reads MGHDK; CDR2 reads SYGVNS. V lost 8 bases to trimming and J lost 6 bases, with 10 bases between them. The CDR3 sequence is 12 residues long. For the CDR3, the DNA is TGTGCCAGCGCCAGGGTATCCGGGGAGCTGTTTTTT. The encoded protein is CASARVSGELFF.

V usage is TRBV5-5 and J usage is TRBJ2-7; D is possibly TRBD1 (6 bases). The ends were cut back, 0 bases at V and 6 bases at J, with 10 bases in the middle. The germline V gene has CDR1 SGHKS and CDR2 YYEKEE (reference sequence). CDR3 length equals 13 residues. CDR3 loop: CASSLDWTAEQYF. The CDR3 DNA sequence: TGTGCCAGCAGCTTGGACTGGACAGCCGAGCAGTACTTC.

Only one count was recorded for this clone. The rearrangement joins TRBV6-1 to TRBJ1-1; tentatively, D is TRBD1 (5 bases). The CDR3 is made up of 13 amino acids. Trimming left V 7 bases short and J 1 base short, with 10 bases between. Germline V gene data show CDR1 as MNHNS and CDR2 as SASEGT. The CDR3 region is CASTKQGNTEAFF. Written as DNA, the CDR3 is TGTGCCAGCACTAAGCAGGGGAACACTGAAGCTTTCTTT.

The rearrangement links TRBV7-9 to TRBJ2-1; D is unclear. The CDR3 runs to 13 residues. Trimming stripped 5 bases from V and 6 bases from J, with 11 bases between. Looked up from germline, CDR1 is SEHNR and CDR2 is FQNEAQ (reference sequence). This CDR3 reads CASSLQGFNEQFF. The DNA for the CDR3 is TGTGCCAGCAGCCTACAAGGTTTCAATGAGCAGTTCTTC.

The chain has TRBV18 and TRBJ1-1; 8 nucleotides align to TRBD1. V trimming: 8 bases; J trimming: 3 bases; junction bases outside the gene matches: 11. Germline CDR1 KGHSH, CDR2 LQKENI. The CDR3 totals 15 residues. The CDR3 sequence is CASQGTGLRDTEAFF. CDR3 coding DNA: TGTGCCAGCCAAGGGACAGGCCTTAGGGACACTGAAGCTTTCTTT.

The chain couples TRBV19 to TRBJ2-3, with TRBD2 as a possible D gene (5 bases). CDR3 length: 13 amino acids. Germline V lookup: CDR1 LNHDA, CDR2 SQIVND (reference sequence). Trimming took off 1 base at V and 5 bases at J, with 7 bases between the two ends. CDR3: CASSIAGLDTQYF. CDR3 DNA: TGTGCCAGTAGTATAGCCGGACTAGATACGCAGTATTTT.

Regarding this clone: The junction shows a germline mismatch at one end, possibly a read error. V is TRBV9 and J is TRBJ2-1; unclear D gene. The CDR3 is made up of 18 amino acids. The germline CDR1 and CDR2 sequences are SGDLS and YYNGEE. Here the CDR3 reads CASSTNLFTEITYNGQFF. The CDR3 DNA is TGTGCCAGCAGCACTAACCTTTTCACGGAAATAACCTACAATGGGCAGTTCTTC.

CDR3: CASSLTETGGMGYTF. The CDR3 DNA reads as TGCGCCAGCAGCCTCACAGAAACAGGGGGAATGGGCTACACCTTC. The chain joins TRBV4-1 to TRBJ1-2, with 8 bases fitting TRBD1. After removal of 4 bases from V and 8 bases from J, the junction contained 12 bases not matched to a gene. The CDR3 spans 15 residues. In germline, CDR1 is MGHRA, CDR2 YSYEKL.

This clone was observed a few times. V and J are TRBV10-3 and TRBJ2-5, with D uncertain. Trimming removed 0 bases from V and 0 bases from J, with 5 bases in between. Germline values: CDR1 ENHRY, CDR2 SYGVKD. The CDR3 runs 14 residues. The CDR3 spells CAISESIYQETQYF. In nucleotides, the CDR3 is TGTGCCATCAGTGAGTCGATTTACCAAGAGACCCAGTACTTC.

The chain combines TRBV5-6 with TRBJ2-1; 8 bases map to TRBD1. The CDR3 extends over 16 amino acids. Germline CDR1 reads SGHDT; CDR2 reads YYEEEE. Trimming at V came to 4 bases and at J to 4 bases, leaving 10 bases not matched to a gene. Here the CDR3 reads CASSTRGRSLYNEQFF. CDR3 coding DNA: TGTGCCAGCAGCACCAGGGGGCGATCCCTTTACAATGAGCAGTTCTTC. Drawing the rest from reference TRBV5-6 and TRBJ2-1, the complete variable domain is DAGVTQSPTHLIKTRGQQVTLRCSPKSGHDTVSWYQQALGQGPQFIFQYYEEEERQRGNFPDRFSGHQFPNYSSELNVNALLLGDSALYLCASSTRGRSLYNEQFFGPGTRLTVL.

For the CDR3, the DNA is TGTGCCAGCAGCGCCAGGGATGGGGACGAGCAGTACTTC. It translates to CASSARDGDEQYF. The chain combines TRBV7-9 with TRBJ2-7, with a tentative D call TRBD1 (5 bases). Trimming removed 5 bases from V and 5 bases from J, with 13 bases in between. The CDR3 contains 13 residues. Germline V gene lookup returns CDR1 SEHNR and CDR2 FQNEAQ (reference sequence).

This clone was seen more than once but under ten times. This chain's CDR3 is CASGGIAGDTQYF. CDR3 in DNA: TGTGCCAGCGGCGGGATAGCGGGAGATACGCAGTATTTT. V is TRBV11-2 and J is TRBJ2-3, with TRBD2 matching over 7 bases. Germline V gene lookup returns CDR1 SGHAT and CDR2 FQNNGV. V trimming: 8 bases; J trimming: 5 bases; junction bases outside the gene matches: 7. The CDR3 extends over 13 amino acids.

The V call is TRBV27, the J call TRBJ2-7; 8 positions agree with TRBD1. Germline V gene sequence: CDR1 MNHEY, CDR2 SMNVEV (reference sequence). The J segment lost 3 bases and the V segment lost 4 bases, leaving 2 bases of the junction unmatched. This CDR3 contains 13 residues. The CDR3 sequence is CASSSGTGYEQYF. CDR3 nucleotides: TGTGCCAGCAGTTCAGGGACAGGCTACGAGCAGTACTTC.

CDR3 in amino acids: CASSPPAGRLSYEQYF. The CDR3 coding sequence is TGTGCCAGCAGCCCACCCGCGGGCCGCCTCTCCTACGAGCAGTACTTC. J is TRBJ2-7 and V is TRBV11-1, with a possible D match to TRBD2 (5 bases). Germline CDR1 is SGHAT and CDR2 is FQDESV (reference sequence). V gave up 5 bases and J gave up 0 bases, with 17 bases separating them. This CDR3 contains 16 residues.

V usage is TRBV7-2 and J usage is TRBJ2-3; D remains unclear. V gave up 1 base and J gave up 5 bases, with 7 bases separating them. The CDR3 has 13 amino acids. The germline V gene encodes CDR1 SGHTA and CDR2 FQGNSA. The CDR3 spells CASSLEPLDTQYF. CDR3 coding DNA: TGTGCCAGCAGCTTAGAGCCCCTAGATACGCAGTATTTT.

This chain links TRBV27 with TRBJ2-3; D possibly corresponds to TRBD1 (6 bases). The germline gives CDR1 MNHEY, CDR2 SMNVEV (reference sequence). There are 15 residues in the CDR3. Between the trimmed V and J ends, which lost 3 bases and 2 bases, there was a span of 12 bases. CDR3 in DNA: TGTGCCAGCAGTTTTGTGGCAGGGGCCACAGATACGCAGTATTTT. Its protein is CASSFVAGATDTQYF.

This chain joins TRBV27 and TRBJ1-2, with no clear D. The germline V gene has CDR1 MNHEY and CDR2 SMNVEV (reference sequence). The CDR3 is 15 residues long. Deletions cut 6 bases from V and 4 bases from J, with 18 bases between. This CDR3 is CASSPLLGSSYGYTF. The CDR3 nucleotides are TGTGCCAGCAGCCCATTATTGGGTTCCTCCTATGGCTACACCTTC.

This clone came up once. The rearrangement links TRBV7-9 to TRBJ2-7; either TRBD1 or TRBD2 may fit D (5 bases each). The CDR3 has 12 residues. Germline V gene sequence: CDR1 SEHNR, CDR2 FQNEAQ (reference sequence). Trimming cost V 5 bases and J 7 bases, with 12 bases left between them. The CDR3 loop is CASSPGQIEQYF. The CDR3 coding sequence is TGTGCCAGCAGCCCGGGGCAGATAGAGCAGTACTTC.

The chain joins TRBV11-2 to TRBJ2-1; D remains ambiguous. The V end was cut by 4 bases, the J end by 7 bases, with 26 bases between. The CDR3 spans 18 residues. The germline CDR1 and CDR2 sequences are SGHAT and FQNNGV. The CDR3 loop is CASSWGKIIRIRSNEQFF. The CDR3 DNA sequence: TGTGCCAGCAGCTGGGGAAAAATAATAAGAATAAGGAGTAATGAGCAGTTCTTC.

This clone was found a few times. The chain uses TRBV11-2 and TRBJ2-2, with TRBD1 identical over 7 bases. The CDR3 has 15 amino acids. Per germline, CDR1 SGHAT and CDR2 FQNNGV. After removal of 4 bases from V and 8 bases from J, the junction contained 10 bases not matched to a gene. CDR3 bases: TGTGCCAGCAGCTATAACCATGGACAGGCTGGGGAGCTGTTTTTT. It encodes CASSYNHGQAGELFF.